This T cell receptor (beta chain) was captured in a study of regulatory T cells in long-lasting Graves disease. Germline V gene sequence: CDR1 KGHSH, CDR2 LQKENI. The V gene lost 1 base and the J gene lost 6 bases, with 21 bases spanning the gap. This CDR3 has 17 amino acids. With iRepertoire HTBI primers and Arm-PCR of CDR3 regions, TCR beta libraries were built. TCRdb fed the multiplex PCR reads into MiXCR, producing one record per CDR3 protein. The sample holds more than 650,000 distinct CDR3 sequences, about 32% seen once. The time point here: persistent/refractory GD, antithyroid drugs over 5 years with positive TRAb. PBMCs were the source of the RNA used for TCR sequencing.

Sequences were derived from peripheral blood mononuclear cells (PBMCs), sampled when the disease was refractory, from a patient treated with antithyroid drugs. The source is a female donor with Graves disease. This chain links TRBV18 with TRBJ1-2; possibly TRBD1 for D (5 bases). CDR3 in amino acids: CASSPLTRDGGRDGYTF. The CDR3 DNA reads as TGTGCCAGCTCACCACTTACAAGGGACGGCGGACGCGATGGCTACACCTTC.